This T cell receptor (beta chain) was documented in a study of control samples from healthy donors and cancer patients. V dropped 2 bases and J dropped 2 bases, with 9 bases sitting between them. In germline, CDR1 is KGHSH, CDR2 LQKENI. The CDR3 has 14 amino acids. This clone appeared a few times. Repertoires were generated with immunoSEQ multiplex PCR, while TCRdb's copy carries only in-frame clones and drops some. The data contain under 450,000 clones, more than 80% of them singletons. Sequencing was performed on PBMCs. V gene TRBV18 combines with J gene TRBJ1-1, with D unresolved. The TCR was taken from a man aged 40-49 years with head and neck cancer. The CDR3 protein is CASSPVSQNTEAFF. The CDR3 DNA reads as TGTGCCAGCTCACCAGTCAGCCAAAACACTGAAGCTTTCTTT.